The sequence of this T cell receptor (beta chain) was determined in a study of blood T cell repertoires in COVID-19. Study overall: Acute and convalescent COVID-19 specimens originated in the United States, Italy and Spain. Sources were T cells, B-cell-depleted T cells, or PBMCs; the material itself was cDNA or gDNA.

V lost 2 bases and J lost 0; bases outside the gene matches: 19. CDR3 size: 21 residues. Germline V lookup: CDR1 MDHEN, CDR2 SYDVKM. As processed by the authors: Amplification of reference gene primers was used by the study to estimate nucleated cell counts. Clones were read by immunoSEQ multiplex PCR, and TCRdb kept only the in-frame ones, dropping some. That table furnishes V, J and clone size, whereas the DNA furnished D and trimming. The table lists 20,000 to 30,000 clones, around 92% of them singletons. The clonotype comes from a man aged 65-85 years with active COVID-19. This chain joins TRBV28 and TRBJ2-1; 7 positions match TRBD2. Sequenced sample: peripheral blood. The CDR3 DNA follows: TGTGCCAGCAGTTTAGTTGGACTAAGACTGCGGGGGACCATCTCCTACAATGAGCAGTTCTTC. This gives the protein CASSLVGLRLRGTISYNEQFF.